This T cell receptor beta chain comes out of a study of Graves' ophthalmopathy and Graves' hyperthyroidism. From RNA, the CDR3 regions of TCR beta chains were amplified and sequenced. RT-PCR in the first round used HTBI primers; a second-round multiplex PCR followed. MiXCR, run by TCRdb on the multiplex PCR reads, gives a single entry per CDR3 protein. Counted here are around 340,000 distinct CDR3 sequences, under 20% occurring once; the ten biggest clones make up approximately 13%. The study enrolled ophthalmopathy donors with moderate-to-severe activity, CAS ≥3, NOSPECS ≥4 and duration under 3 months. The table lists this clonotype with many counts. The V end lost 3 bases, the J end lost 2 bases, and 7 bases lay between the germline ends. CDR1 is LNHDA, CDR2 SQIVND, per germline (reference sequence). This CDR3 has 13 residues.

The sequenced sample was peripheral blood. The rearrangement uses TRBV19 and TRBJ1-1, with D uncertain. The sequence was collected from an adult man with Graves' ophthalmopathy. The CDR3 loop is CASSMEVNTEAFF. The CDR3 region has the DNA TGTGCCAGTAGTATGGAGGTAAACACTGAAGCTTTCTTT.